The following is a T cell receptor (beta chain) sequence with its context. This record comes from a study of OX40 agonist ivuxolimab in advanced cancers. Some clones are missing from TCRdb's copy, which holds only in-frame ones; the method was immunoSEQ multiplex PCR. The table lists 68,000 or so clones, roughly 84% of them singletons. Trimming removed 10 bases from V and 0 bases from J, with 13 bases in between. There are 14 residues in the CDR3. Germline V gene data show CDR1 as MNHNS and CDR2 as SASEGT. This chain joins TRBV6-1 and TRBJ1-5; D unresolved. The specimen was CD4+ or CD8+ T cells sorted from blood, collected in a trial of the OX40 agonist ivuxolimab. The receptor was derived from an adult with an advanced solid tumor such as melanoma, head and neck, liver or kidney cancer. The CDR3 DNA reads TGTGCCATCGAACTGGGCCATAGCAATCAGCCCCAGCATTTT. Encoded protein: CAIELGHSNQPQHF.